The 14 T cell receptor beta chains reported below all come from one sample, sequenced in a study of T cells in Graves' hyperthyroidism and ophthalmopathy. The TCR beta CDR3 regions underwent amplification using RNA transcripts as the source. Using the HTBI primer set, a first-round RT-PCR was run on the TCR CDR3. A single record per CDR3 protein comes from TCRdb applying MiXCR to the multiplex PCR reads. The sample has under 400,000 distinct CDR3 sequences; 13% to 15% are singletons. Sequencing was done on a sample of blood. These receptors were taken from a woman aged 55 to 70 with Graves' ophthalmopathy.

This clonotype came up many times. The rearrangement joins TRBV7-2 to TRBJ2-5, with unresolved D. The CDR3 is 11 residues long. CDR1 is SGHTA and CDR2 is FQGNSA in the germline V gene. Trimming stripped 5 bases from V and 3 bases from J, with 4 bases between. The CDR3: CASSVKETQYF. In DNA, the CDR3 is TGTGCCAGCAGCGTAAAAGAGACCCAGTACTTC.

This clonotype has ten or more counts. The chain couples TRBV28 to TRBJ2-1; 9 bases are shared with TRBD1. Germline V gene sequence: CDR1 MDHEN, CDR2 SYDVKM. J lost 7 bases, V lost 6 bases, and 10 bases had no gene match. The CDR3 contains 15 residues. CDR3 sequence reads: CASSIPGQGGNEQFF. As DNA, the CDR3 is TGTGCCAGCAGCATCCCGGGACAGGGAGGTAATGAGCAGTTCTTC.

This clonotype was picked up a small number of times. The V and J genes are TRBV19 and TRBJ2-7, with 8 bases matching TRBD2. V lost 8 bases, J lost 0 bases, and 3 bases stayed unmatched. This CDR3 spans 13 amino acids. Germline loops: CDR1 LNHDA, CDR2 SQIVND (reference sequence). The CDR3 sequence: CASASGFSYEQYF. CDR3 DNA: TGTGCCAGTGCTAGCGGGTTCTCCTACGAGCAGTACTTC. The full variable domain, completed using reference TRBV19 and TRBJ2-7, is DGGITQSPKYLFRKEGQNVTLSCEQNLNHDAMYWYRQDPGQGLRLIYYSQIVNDFQKGDIAEGYSVSREKKESFPLTVTSAQKNPTAFYLCASASGFSYEQYFGPGTRLTVT.

The genes are TRBV28 and TRBJ2-2; D not resolved. Germline V gene data show CDR1 as MDHEN and CDR2 as SYDVKM. Trimming removed 4 bases at V and 0 bases at J, with 3 bases between. The CDR3 loop spans 13 amino acids. CDR3 region: CASSSANTGELFF. CDR3 in DNA: TGTGCCAGCAGTTCGGCGAACACCGGGGAGCTGTTTTTT.

The chain has TRBV19 and TRBJ1-2; 9 bases align to TRBD1. Germline assignment: CDR1 LNHDA and CDR2 SQIVND (reference sequence). V lost 5 bases, J lost 0 bases, and 13 bases stayed unmatched. The CDR3 runs 18 residues. CDR3 bases: TGTGCCAGTAGTTCCCGGACAGGGGAGACCAGAGCTAACTATGGCTACACCTTC. Translation gives CASSSRTGETRANYGYTF.

In its sample, this clonotype was seen many times. This sequence joins TRBV20-1 and TRBJ2-1; D possibly corresponds to TRBD2 (6 bases). Trimming stripped 0 bases from V and 1 base from J, with 10 bases between. CDR1 is DFQATT, CDR2 SNEGSKA, per germline (reference sequence). The CDR3 sequence is 15 residues long. CDR3 sequence (DNA): TGCAGTGCTAGAGAAAACGGGAGATCCTACAATGAGCAGTTCTTC. It codes for CSARENGRSYNEQFF.

This clonotype was seen repeatedly, ten times or more. V is TRBV4-2 and J is TRBJ2-3; 8 nucleotides align to TRBD1. CDR1 LGHNA and CDR2 YNFKEQ come from the germline V gene. J was trimmed by 6 bases and V by 4 bases; bases with no gene match: 9. This CDR3 region has 15 residues. This CDR3 reads CASSRTQGATDTQYF. CDR3 bases: TGTGCCAGCAGCCGAACTCAGGGGGCAACTGATACGCAGTATTTT.

This clonotype was seen at least ten times. This rearrangement joins TRBV29-1 to TRBJ2-3; no clear D gene. This CDR3 contains 13 residues. Trimming left V 0 bases short and J 3 bases short, with 7 bases between. Germline assignment: CDR1 SQVTM and CDR2 ANQGSEA. The DNA of the CDR3 is TGCAGCGTTGAAGAAGCACTAACAGATACGCAGTATTTT. It codes for CSVEEALTDTQYF.

This clonotype showed up many times. The chain uses TRBV5-5 and TRBJ2-5; TRBD1 agrees at 7 bases. CDR3 length: 14 residues. The V segment lost 0 bases and the J segment 5 bases; nucleotides outside the gene matches: 4. Per germline, CDR1 SGHKS and CDR2 YYEKEE (reference sequence). The CDR3 DNA reads TGTGCCAGCAGCTTGGGACAGGGAATGGAGACCCAGTACTTC. Its protein is CASSLGQGMETQYF.

In its sample, this clonotype was seen a few times. CDR3 amino acids: CASSIEGNYGYTF. The CDR3 nucleotides read TGTGCCAGTAGTATAGAAGGGAACTATGGCTACACCTTC. The genes are TRBV19 and TRBJ1-2; the D is unclear. V dropped 0 bases and J dropped 2 bases, with 4 bases sitting between them. From germline, CDR1 is LNHDA and CDR2 SQIVND (reference sequence). The CDR3 covers 13 residues.

On this clonotype itself: This may come from a read error, since a much larger clone is one base off. The chain uses TRBV18 and TRBJ2-7; 9 bases map to TRBD1. The CDR3 length is 14 residues. The germline gives CDR1 KGHSH, CDR2 LQKENI. Unmatched junction bases numbered 1, after V lost 0 bases and J lost 4 bases. DNA for the CDR3: TGTGCCAGCTCACCACCCGGGACAGGGTACGAGCAGTACTTC. Translation gives CASSPPGTGYEQYF.

The V call is TRBV2, the J call TRBJ2-3; possibly TRBD2 for D (5 bases). Germline lookup yields CDR1 SNHLY and CDR2 FYNNEI. This CDR3 comprises 13 residues. The V end was cut by 8 bases, the J end by 1 base, with 10 bases between. This CDR3 reads CASVPGGTDTQYF. CDR3 DNA: TGTGCCAGCGTCCCCGGGGGCACAGATACGCAGTATTTT. The complete variable domain, with remaining parts taken from reference TRBV2 and TRBJ2-3, reads EPEVTQTPSHQVTQMGQEVILRCVPISNHLYFYWYRQILGQKVEFLVSFYNNEISEKSEIFDDQFSVERPDGSNFTLKIRSTKLEDSAMYFCASVPGGTDTQYFGPGTRLTVL.

This clonotype was seen a handful of times. The chain has TRBV28 and TRBJ2-3, with TRBD2 matching 10 bases. This CDR3 contains 14 residues. Germline V gives CDR1 MDHEN, CDR2 SYDVKM. V shed 6 bases, J shed 6 bases, and the junction held 6 bases outside the gene matches. The CDR3 DNA is TGTGCCAGCAGGTCAGCGGGAGGGCCTGATACGCAGTATTTT. Its translation is CASRSAGGPDTQYF.

The V call is TRBV12-3 or TRBV12-4, the J call TRBJ2-2; 13 nucleotides agree with TRBD2. V lost 4 bases to trimming and J lost 0 bases; unmatched junction nucleotides: 2. The CDR3 runs 17 residues. The CDR3 here is CASSWGLAGPNTGELFF. CDR3 sequence (DNA): TGTGCCAGCAGTTGGGGACTAGCGGGACCGAACACCGGGGAGCTGTTTTTT.